This paragraph reports one TCR beta chain. Method: immunoSEQ multiplex PCR; TCRdb's copy keeps in-frame clones and lacks some. The sample has 180,000 or so clones; 89% are singletons. These data are taken from a study of blood T cell repertoires in COVID-19. Study-level background: Both acute and convalescent COVID-19 samples were obtained from the United States, Italy and Spain.

CDR3 length: 13 residues. The V call is TRBV12-3 or TRBV12-4, the J call TRBJ2-1, with TRBD2 matching over 14 bases. The sample taken for sequencing was PBMCs or T cells enriched from blood (not recorded which). The receptor's source is a woman younger than 30 who had recovered from COVID-19. The CDR3 sequence: CASGLAGDNEQFF. CDR3 DNA: TGTGCGTCGGGACTAGCGGGAGACAATGAGCAGTTCTTC.